Sequencing of this T cell receptor beta chain was carried out in a study of human T cells and chemical hapten exposure. Trimming at V came to 5 bases and at J to 5 bases, leaving 11 bases not matched to a gene. The length of the CDR3 is 16 residues. The germline V gene encodes CDR1 SGHVS and CDR2 FNYEAQ. TCRdb processed the RACE reads anew with MiXCR; each CDR3 protein has one entry. The profile shows a few hundred thousand distinct CDR3 sequences, about 5% of them singletons. Regarding time point: pre-sensitization, week 0. Treatment meaning: therapeutic diphenylcyclopropenone sensitization with weekly scalp DPC.

The chain recombines TRBV7-6 with TRBJ1-5; 8 bases align to TRBD1. The receptor was isolated from a woman aged 18-35 years with alopecia areata. Some clones in this sample may be carry-over from other donors' samples. This material consisted of whole blood, taken in connection with sensitization to the hapten diphenylcyclopropenone (DPC). Here the CDR3 reads CASSIRSGGRDQPQHF. As DNA, the CDR3 is TGTGCCAGCAGCATCAGGTCAGGGGGCAGAGATCAGCCCCAGCATTTT.